This T cell receptor beta chain is drawn from a study of blood T cell repertoires in COVID-19. Looking at the study overall: The samples span acute and convalescent COVID-19 from the United States, Italy and Spain. From T cells, B-cell-depleted T cells, or PBMCs came the material, which was cDNA or gDNA.

Authors' analysis steps: Amplification with reference gene primers provided the estimates of nucleated cell counts. Measured with immunoSEQ multiplex PCR; TCRdb has only the in-frame clones, and not every one. V, J and clone size are those of that table, while D and trimming were read from the DNA. Among about 200,000 clones listed, about 90% were seen once. In regard to this clone: Other DNA sequences in this specimen translate into the identical CDR3.

With 5 bases clipped from V and 7 bases from J, the junction kept 1 base outside the gene matches. The CDR3 is 13 amino acids. CDR1 is LNHDA and CDR2 is SQIVND in the germline V gene (reference sequence). Sequenced sample: peripheral blood. This rearrangement joins TRBV19 to TRBJ1-5, with TRBD1 matching 11 bases. This receptor was taken from a man aged 50 or older with acute or convalescent COVID-19. As DNA, the CDR3 is TGTGCCAGTAGTGGGACAGGGGGACAGCCCCAGCATTTT. This encodes CASSGTGGQPQHF.